This TCR beta chain was sequenced during a study of T cell repertoires in cytomegalovirus infection (dated by TCRdb to between 2018 and 2021). Notes on the research overall: The HLA type of each donor mattered for the analysis, because public TCR beta signatures pointed to carriage of CMV infection along with the matching HLA type. Paper-wide results and their limitations: In both this cohort and an independent cohort of several hundred donors, the cumulative frequency of public TCR beta family members distinguished carriers of CMV infection plus the relevant HLA type. The ex vivo response was dominated by HLA-C-restricted CMV-specific TCR beta clonotypes, which also provided the single most frequent clonotype in two of eight donors.

The CDR3 spans 14 residues, from the cysteine through the phenylalanine. The DNA shown is the 42-base CDR3, in frame from base 1. The germline V gene supplies CDR1 MNHNS and CDR2 SASEGT. V is clipped by 6 bases and J by 4 bases, and the sequence between their germline boundaries is 10 bases long. TCRdb lists the instrument as Illumina HiSeq 1500. TCRdb itself trimmed the public reads at Q25 with fastp, ran MiXCR and retained productive beta chains. Under each unique CDR3 protein, matching rows form one entry showing the most common genes and DNA. This sample has just under 550,000 distinct CDR3 sequences in its table, and 26% of those were observed once. The ten most abundant clones make up approximately 13% of the sample. This clonotype appeared a few times. Its antigen is not yet known. No clone much larger than this one lies a single base away; base qualities are absent.

The material sequenced was PBMCs. The rearrangement joined TRBV6-1 to TRBJ1-6; TRBD1 might be the D gene, on 5 matching bases. The TCR comes from a human donor in good health (CMV status not recorded). Some clones in this sample may be carry-over from other donors' samples. CDR3 sequence: CASSQGRYNSPLHF. Read as DNA, the sequence is TGTGCCAGCAGCCAGGGTCGTTATAATTCACCCCTCCACTTT.